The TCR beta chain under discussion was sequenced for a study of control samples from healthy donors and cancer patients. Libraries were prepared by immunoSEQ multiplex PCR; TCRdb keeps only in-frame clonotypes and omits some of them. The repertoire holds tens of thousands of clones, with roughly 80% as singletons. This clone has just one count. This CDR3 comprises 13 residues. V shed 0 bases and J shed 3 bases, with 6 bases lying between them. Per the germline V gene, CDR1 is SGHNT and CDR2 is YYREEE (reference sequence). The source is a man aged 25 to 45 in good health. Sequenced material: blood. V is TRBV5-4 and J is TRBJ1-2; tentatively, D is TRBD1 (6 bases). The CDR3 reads CASSLGGHYGYTF. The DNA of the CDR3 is TGTGCCAGCAGCTTGGGGGGGCACTATGGCTACACCTTC.